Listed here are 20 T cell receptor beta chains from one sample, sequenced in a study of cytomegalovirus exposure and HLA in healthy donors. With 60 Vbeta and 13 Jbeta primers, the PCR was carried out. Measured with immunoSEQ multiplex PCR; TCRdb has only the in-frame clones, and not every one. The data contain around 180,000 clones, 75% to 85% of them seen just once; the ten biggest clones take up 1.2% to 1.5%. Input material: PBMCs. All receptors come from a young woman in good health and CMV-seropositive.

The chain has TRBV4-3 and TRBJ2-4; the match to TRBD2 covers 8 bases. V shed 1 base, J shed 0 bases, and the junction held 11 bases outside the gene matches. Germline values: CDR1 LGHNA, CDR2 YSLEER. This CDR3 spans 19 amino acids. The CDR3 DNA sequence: TGCGCCAGCAGCCAAGGGGCGGGAGGTGGCATTCTAGCCAAAAACATTCAGTACTTC. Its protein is CASSQGAGGGILAKNIQYF.

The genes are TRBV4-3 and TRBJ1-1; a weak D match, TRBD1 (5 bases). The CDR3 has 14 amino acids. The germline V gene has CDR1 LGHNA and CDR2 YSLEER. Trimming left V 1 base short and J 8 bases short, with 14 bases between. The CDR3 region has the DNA TGCGCCAGCAGCCAAGCCGTCGGCAGGGTAGAAGCTTTCTTT. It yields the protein CASSQAVGRVEAFF.

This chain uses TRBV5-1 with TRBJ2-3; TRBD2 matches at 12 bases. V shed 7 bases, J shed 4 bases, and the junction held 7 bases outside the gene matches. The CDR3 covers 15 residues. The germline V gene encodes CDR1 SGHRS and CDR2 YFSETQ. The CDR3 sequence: CASRSSGRASDTQYF. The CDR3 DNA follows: TGCGCCAGCCGGTCTAGCGGGAGGGCCTCAGATACGCAGTATTTT.

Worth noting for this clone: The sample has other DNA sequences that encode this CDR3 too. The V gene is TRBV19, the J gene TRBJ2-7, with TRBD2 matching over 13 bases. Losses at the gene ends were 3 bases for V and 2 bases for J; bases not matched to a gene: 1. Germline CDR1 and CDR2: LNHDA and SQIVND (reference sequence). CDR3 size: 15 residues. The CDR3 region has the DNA TGTGCCAGTAGTATCGGACTAGCGGGGGCCTACGAGCAGTACTTC. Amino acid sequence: CASSIGLAGAYEQYF.

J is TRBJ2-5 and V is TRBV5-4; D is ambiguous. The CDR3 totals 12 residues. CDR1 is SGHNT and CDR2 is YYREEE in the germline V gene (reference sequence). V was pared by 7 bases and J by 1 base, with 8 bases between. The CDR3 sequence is CASSTIQETQYF. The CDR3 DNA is TGTGCCAGCTCTACGATCCAAGAGACCCAGTACTTC.

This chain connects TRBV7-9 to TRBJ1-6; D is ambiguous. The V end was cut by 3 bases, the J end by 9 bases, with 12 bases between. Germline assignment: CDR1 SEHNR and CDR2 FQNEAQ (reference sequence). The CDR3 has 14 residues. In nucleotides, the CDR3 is TGTGCCAGCAGCTTGGTAGTAGGAGCTTCACCCCTCCACTTT. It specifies CASSLVVGASPLHF.

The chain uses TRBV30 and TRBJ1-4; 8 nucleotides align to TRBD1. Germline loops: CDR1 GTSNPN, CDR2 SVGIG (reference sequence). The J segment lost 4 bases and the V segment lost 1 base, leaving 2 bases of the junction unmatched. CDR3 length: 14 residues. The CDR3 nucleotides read TGTGCCTGGAGTGGGGGACAGGTTAATGAAAAACTGTTTTTT. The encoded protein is CAWSGGQVNEKLFF.

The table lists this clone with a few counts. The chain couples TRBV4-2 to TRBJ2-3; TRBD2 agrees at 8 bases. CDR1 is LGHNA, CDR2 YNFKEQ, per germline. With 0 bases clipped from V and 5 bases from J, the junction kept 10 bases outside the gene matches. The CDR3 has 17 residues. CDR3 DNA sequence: TGTGCCAGCAGCCAAGATAACACGGGAGGGCAGGTAGATACGCAGTATTTT. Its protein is CASSQDNTGGQVDTQYF.

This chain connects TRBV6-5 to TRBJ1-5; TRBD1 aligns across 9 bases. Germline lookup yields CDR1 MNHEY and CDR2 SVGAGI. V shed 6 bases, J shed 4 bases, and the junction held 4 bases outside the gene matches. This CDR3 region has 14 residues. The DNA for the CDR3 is TGTGCCAGCAGACCGGGACAGGGAAATCAGCCCCAGCATTTT. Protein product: CASRPGQGNQPQHF.

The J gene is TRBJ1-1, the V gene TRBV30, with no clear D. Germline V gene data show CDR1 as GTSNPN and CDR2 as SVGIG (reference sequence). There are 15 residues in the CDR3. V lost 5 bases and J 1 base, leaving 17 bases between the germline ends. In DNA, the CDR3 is TGTGCCTGGTGCCCGAAGCGCGGGTGGAACACTGAAGCTTTCTTT. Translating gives CAWCPKRGWNTEAFF.

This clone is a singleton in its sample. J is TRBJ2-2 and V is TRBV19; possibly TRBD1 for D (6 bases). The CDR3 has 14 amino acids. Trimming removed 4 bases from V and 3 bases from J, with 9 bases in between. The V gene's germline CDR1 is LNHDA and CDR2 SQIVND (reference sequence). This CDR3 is CASSTAGDTGELFF. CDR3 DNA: TGTGCCAGTAGTACAGCAGGGGACACCGGGGAGCTGTTTTTT.

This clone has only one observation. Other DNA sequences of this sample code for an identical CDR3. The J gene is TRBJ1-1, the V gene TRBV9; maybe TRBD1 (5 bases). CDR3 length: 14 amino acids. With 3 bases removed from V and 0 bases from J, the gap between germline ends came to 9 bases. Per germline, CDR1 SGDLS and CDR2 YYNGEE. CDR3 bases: TGTGCCAGCAGCGCAACAGGTTTGAACACTGAAGCTTTCTTT. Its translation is CASSATGLNTEAFF.

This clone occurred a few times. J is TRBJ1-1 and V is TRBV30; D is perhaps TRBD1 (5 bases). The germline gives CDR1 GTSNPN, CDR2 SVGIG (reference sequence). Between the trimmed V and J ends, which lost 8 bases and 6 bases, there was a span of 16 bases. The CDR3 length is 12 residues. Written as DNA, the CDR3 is TGTGCCCGCAGCCACGGGGGTCCTGAAGCTTTCTTT. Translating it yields CARSHGGPEAFF.

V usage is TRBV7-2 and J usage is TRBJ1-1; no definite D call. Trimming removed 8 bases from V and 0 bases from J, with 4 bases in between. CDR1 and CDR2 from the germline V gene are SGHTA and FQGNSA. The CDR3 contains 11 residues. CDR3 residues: CASVMNTEAFF. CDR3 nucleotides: TGTGCCAGCGTCATGAACACTGAAGCTTTCTTT. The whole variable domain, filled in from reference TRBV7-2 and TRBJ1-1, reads GAGVSQSPSNKVTEKGKDVELRCDPISGHTALYWYRQSLGQGLEFLIYFQGNSAPDKSGLPSDRFSAERTGGSVSTLTIQRTQQEDSAVYLCASVMNTEAFFGQGTRLTVV.

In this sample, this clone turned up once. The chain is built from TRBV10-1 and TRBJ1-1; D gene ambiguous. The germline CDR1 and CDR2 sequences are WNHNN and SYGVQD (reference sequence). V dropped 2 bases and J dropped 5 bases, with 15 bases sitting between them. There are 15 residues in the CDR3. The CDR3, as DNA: TGCGCCAGCAGTGAGAGTGGCGGCGCTGGGACTGAAGCTTTCTTT. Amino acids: CASSESGGAGTEAFF.

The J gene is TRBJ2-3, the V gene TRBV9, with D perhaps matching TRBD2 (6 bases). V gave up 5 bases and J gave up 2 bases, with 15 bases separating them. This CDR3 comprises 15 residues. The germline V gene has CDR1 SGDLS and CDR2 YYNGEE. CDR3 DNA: TGTGCCAGCAGTCCCGACGGGACTTCCACAGATACGCAGTATTTT. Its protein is CASSPDGTSTDTQYF.

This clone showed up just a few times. For the CDR3, the DNA is TGTGCCAGCAGGGTGACAGGGAACACCGGGGAGCTGTTTTTT. Protein: CASRVTGNTGELFF. V is TRBV28 and J is TRBJ2-2, with a possible D match to TRBD1 (6 bases). The CDR3 has 14 amino acids. Per germline, CDR1 MDHEN and CDR2 SYDVKM. The ends were cut back, 6 bases at V and 1 base at J, with 9 bases in the middle. The whole variable domain, remainder taken from reference TRBV28 and TRBJ2-2, is DVKVTQSSRYLVKRTGEKVFLECVQDMDHENMFWYRQDPGLGLRLIYFSYDVKMKEKGDIPEGYSVSREKKERFSLILESASTNQTSMYLCASRVTGNTGELFFGEGSRLTVL.

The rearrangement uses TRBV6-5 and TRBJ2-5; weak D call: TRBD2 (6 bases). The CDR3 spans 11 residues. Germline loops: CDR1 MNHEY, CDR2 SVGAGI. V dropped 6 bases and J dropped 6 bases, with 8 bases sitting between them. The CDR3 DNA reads TGTGCCAGCAGGGGGGGACAGACCCAGTACTTC. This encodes CASRGGQTQYF.

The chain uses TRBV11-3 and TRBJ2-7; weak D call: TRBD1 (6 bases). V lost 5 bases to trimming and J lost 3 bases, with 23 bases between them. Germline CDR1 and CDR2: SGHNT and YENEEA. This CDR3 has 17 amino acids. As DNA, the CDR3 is TGTGCCAGCAGCCATACCTTCTCCTCTGCAGGGGTCTACGAGCAGTACTTC. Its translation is CASSHTFSSAGVYEQYF.

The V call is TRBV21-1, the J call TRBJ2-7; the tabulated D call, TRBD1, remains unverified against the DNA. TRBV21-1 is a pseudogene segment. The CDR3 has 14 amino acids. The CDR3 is CASSKGTGQDEQYF. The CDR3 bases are TGTGCCAGCAGCAAGGGGACAGGGCAGGACGAGCAGTACTTC.